One sample yielded the 17 T cell receptor beta chains listed below, sequenced in a study of blood T cell repertoires in COVID-19. Clones were sequenced by immunoSEQ multiplex PCR, and TCRdb holds only the in-frame ones, with some missing. The sample carries about 150,000 clones, 78% recorded once. Sequencing used peripheral blood. These receptors came from an elderly woman with acute or convalescent COVID-19.

The chain recombines TRBV28 with TRBJ1-1, with D possibly matching TRBD1 (5 bases). V was clipped by 10 bases and J by 7 bases, with 16 bases between them. The CDR3 has 12 amino acids. Germline CDR1 MDHEN, CDR2 SYDVKM. The CDR3 region is CATTIRGYEAFF. The CDR3 DNA reads as TGTGCCACGACGATTAGGGGATATGAAGCTTTCTTT.

The chain links TRBV6-8 to TRBJ2-7; 7 nucleotides align to TRBD1. The CDR3 runs 13 residues. With 6 bases clipped from V and 5 bases from J, the junction kept 7 bases outside the gene matches. Germline loops: CDR1 MNHGY, CDR2 SAAAGT. CDR3 sequence: CASRRQGFNEQYF. DNA for the CDR3: TGTGCCAGCAGGCGACAGGGATTCAACGAGCAGTACTTC.

The chain couples TRBV29-1 to TRBJ1-5, with 8 positions matching TRBD1. Germline-derived CDR1 and CDR2 are SQVTM and ANQGSEA. The CDR3 spans 13 residues. Losses at the gene ends were 5 bases for V and 4 bases for J; bases not matched to a gene: 4. The chain's CDR3 is CSVTGQGNQPQHF. CDR3 DNA sequence: TGCAGCGTTACCGGACAGGGAAATCAGCCCCAGCATTTT.

This clone has just a few counts. The rearrangement links TRBV5-1 to TRBJ2-7, with D possibly TRBD1 on 5 matching bases. Trimming took off 4 bases at V and 2 bases at J, with 7 bases between the two ends. The CDR3 consists of 12 residues. Germline values: CDR1 SGHRS, CDR2 YFSETQ. The CDR3 bases are TGCGCCAGCAGCGGGGCTGCCTACGAGCAGTACTTC. Amino acid sequence: CASSGAAYEQYF.

V and J are TRBV5-4 and TRBJ1-6; tentative D call: TRBD1 (5 bases). Germline V gene data show CDR1 as SGHNT and CDR2 as YYREEE (reference sequence). The CDR3 sequence is 15 residues long. V shed 4 bases and J shed 5 bases, with 13 bases lying between them. In nucleotides, the CDR3 is TGTGCCAGCAGCACCCCCCCGGGGGATAATTCACCCCTCCACTTT. Its protein product is CASSTPPGDNSPLHF.

The J gene is TRBJ1-4, the V gene TRBV5-1; tentative D call: TRBD1 (5 bases). Germline CDR1 and CDR2: SGHRS and YFSETQ. With 0 bases removed from V and 4 bases from J, the gap between germline ends came to 7 bases. The CDR3 extends over 14 amino acids. The CDR3 protein is CASSLGQINEKLFF. The CDR3 nucleotides read TGCGCCAGCAGCTTGGGACAGATTAATGAAAAACTGTTTTTT.

A remark on this clone: A read error may be the cause here, since a much bigger clone is one base away. The chain couples TRBV13 to TRBJ1-6, with TRBD1 matching over 7 bases. J was trimmed by 7 bases and V by 5 bases; bases with no gene match: 2. The germline CDR1 and CDR2 sequences are PRHDT and FYEKMQ (reference sequence). The CDR3 length is 13 residues. CDR3 in amino acids: CASSRDRNSPLHF. The CDR3 nucleotides are TGTGCCAGCAGCCGGGACAGAAATTCACCCCTCCACTTT.

J is TRBJ2-3 and V is TRBV5-6; tentative D call: TRBD2 (5 bases). CDR1 is SGHDT and CDR2 is YYEEEE in the germline V gene. Trimming stripped 4 bases from V and 2 bases from J, with 11 bases between. This CDR3 is built from 14 residues. CDR3 in amino acids: CASSGGRTTDTQYF. CDR3 DNA: TGTGCCAGCAGCGGCGGGCGGACCACAGATACGCAGTATTTT.

The V and J genes are TRBV5-1 and TRBJ1-1, with D perhaps matching TRBD1 (5 bases). CDR1 SGHRS and CDR2 YFSETQ come from the germline V gene. V lost 2 bases and J lost 0, with 11 bases in between. The CDR3 totals 15 residues. CDR3 loop: CASSFGDRLNTEAFF. For the CDR3, the DNA is TGCGCCAGCAGCTTTGGTGACAGACTGAACACTGAAGCTTTCTTT.

The chain couples TRBV27 to TRBJ2-1; D is unresolved. Trimming stripped 2 bases from V and 9 bases from J, with 11 bases between. The CDR3 sequence is 13 residues long. Germline V gene data show CDR1 as MNHEY and CDR2 as SMNVEV (reference sequence). CDR3 nucleotides: TGTGCCAGCAGTTTAGAGCGAATTACTGAGCAGTTCTTC. Encoded protein: CASSLERITEQFF.

The chain joins TRBV5-6 to TRBJ2-7; possibly TRBD1 for D (6 bases). Trimming shortened V by 1 base and J by 0 bases, and 8 bases separated the two germline ends. This CDR3 comprises 14 residues. Germline lookup yields CDR1 SGHDT and CDR2 YYEEEE. Written as DNA, the CDR3 is TGTGCCAGCAGCTTGACAGGGAGCTCCTACGAGCAGTACTTC. Encoded protein: CASSLTGSSYEQYF.

The gene calls are TRBV5-5 and TRBJ1-5, with no clear D. Trimming removed 1 base at V and 2 bases at J, with 7 bases between. The CDR3 runs 14 residues. CDR1 and CDR2 (germline): SGHKS, YYEKEE (reference sequence). The CDR3 sequence: CASSLPGGNQPQHF. The CDR3 region has the DNA TGTGCCAGCAGCTTGCCGGGAGGCAATCAGCCCCAGCATTTT. The full variable domain, with the rest looked up from reference TRBV5-5 and TRBJ1-5, is DAGVTQSPTHLIKTRGQQVTLRCSPISGHKSVSWYQQVLGQGPQFIFQYYEKEERGRGNFPDRFSARQFPNYSSELNVNALLLGDSALYLCASSLPGGNQPQHFGDGTRLSIL.

The V gene is TRBV28, the J gene TRBJ1-5; 9 nucleotides line up with TRBD1. Looked up from germline, CDR1 is MDHEN and CDR2 is SYDVKM. The CDR3 totals 15 residues. V trimming: 10 bases; J trimming: 9 bases; junction bases outside the gene matches: 16. The CDR3 nucleotides are TGTGCCACGTTAGGTGGGACAGGGATGGAGGGGCCCCAGCATTTT. Amino acid sequence: CATLGGTGMEGPQHF.

The chain uses TRBV5-4 and TRBJ1-4; perhaps TRBD1 as D (6 bases). Deletions cut 6 bases from V and 6 bases from J, with 12 bases between. This CDR3 comprises 13 residues. Germline lookup yields CDR1 SGHNT and CDR2 YYREEE (reference sequence). The CDR3 DNA sequence: TGTGCCAGCAAAGGACAGAAGGATGAAAAACTGTTTTTT. This encodes CASKGQKDEKLFF.

This clone turned up a few times. The chain couples TRBV4-1 to TRBJ2-2; no definite D call. Germline V gene sequence: CDR1 MGHRA, CDR2 YSYEKL. The CDR3 runs to 14 residues. Deletions cut 4 bases from V and 8 bases from J, with 14 bases between. CDR3 protein: CASSLPGRSGELFF. The CDR3 DNA is TGCGCCAGCAGCCTCCCGGGTAGGTCGGGGGAGCTGTTTTTT.

The CDR3 spells CASSMNGVAGYTF. For the CDR3, the DNA is TGTGCCAGTAGTATGAACGGGGTGGCTGGCTACACCTTC. The V gene is TRBV19, the J gene TRBJ1-2; D gene unclear. The CDR3 loop spans 13 amino acids. The V and J ends lost 3 bases and 7 bases respectively, with 12 bases between them. Germline V gives CDR1 LNHDA, CDR2 SQIVND (reference sequence). Based on the CDR3 plus reference TRBV19 and TRBJ1-2, the full variable domain is DGGITQSPKYLFRKEGQNVTLSCEQNLNHDAMYWYRQDPGQGLRLIYYSQIVNDFQKGDIAEGYSVSREKKESFPLTVTSAQKNPTAFYLCASSMNGVAGYTFGSGTRLTVV.

The chain couples TRBV28 to TRBJ2-7; 8 nucleotides align to TRBD1. Germline V gene data show CDR1 as MDHEN and CDR2 as SYDVKM. V trimming: 4 bases; J trimming: 0 bases; junction bases outside the gene matches: 5. The CDR3 consists of 15 residues. The CDR3 loop is CASSSSGGYSYEQYF. The CDR3 region has the DNA TGTGCCAGCAGTTCATCAGGGGGCTACTCCTACGAGCAGTACTTC.